This section outlines one T cell receptor (beta chain) sequence together with its context. This sample is drawn from a study of blood T cell repertoires in COVID-19. Study-wide background: The samples span acute and convalescent COVID-19 from the United States, Italy and Spain.

In the original analysis: Amplification from reference gene primers served as the basis for estimated nucleated cell counts. Produced via immunoSEQ multiplex PCR; TCRdb's table is partial and in-frame only. D and trimming come from the DNA, and the V and J calls and clone size come from that table. The table lists 250,000 or so clones, 75% to 90% of them singletons. The source material was peripheral blood. The receptor was derived from a woman in her twenties or thirties with active or convalescent COVID-19.

The CDR3 region has the DNA TGTGCCAGCAGTTCCCCAAACCCAGGGGTTAGCTCCTATAATTCACCCCTCCACTTT. It yields the protein CASSSPNPGVSSYNSPLHF. This chain connects TRBV28 to TRBJ1-6; maybe TRBD1 (6 bases). This CDR3 contains 19 residues. V lost 4 bases and J 0 bases, leaving 19 bases between the germline ends. CDR1 and CDR2 (germline): MDHEN, SYDVKM.